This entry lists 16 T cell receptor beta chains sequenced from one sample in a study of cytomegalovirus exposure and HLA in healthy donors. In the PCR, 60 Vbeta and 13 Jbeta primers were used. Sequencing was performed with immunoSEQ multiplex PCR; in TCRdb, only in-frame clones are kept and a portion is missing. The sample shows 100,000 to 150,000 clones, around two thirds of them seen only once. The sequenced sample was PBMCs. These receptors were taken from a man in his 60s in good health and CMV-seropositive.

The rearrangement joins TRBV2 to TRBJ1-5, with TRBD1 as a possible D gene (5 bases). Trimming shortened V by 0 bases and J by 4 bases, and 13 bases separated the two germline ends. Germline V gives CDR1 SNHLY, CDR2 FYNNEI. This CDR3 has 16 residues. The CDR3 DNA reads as TGTGCCAGCAGTGAAGCTGGGTACGGGGGTAATCAGCCCCAGCATTTT. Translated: CASSEAGYGGNQPQHF.

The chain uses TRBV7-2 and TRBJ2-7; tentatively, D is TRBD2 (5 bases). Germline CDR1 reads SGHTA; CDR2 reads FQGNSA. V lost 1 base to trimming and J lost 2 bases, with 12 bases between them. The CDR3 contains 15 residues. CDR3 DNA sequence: TGTGCCAGCAGCTTAGAGGGAGTATATACCTACGAGCAGTACTTC. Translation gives CASSLEGVYTYEQYF.

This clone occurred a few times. This CDR3 reads CASSLGGTQNTGELFF. Written as DNA, the CDR3 is TGCGCCAGCAGCTTGGGGGGGACACAGAACACCGGGGAGCTGTTTTTT. V gene TRBV5-1 combines with J gene TRBJ2-2; D is possibly TRBD1 (6 bases). Germline V gene sequence: CDR1 SGHRS, CDR2 YFSETQ. Trimming took off 0 bases at V and 1 base at J, with 10 bases between the two ends. This CDR3 has 16 residues.

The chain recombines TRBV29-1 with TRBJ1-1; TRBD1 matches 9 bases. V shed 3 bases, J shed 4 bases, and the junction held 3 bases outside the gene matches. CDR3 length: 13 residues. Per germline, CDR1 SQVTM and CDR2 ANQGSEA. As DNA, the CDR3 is TGCAGCGTTGATGCGACAGGGGGCACTGAAGCTTTCTTT. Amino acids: CSVDATGGTEAFF.

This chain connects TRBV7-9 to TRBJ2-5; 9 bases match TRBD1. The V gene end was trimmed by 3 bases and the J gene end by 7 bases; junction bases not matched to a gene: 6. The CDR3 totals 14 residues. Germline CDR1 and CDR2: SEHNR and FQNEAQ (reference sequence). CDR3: CASSFRDRAVTQYF. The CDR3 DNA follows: TGTGCCAGCAGCTTCCGGGACAGGGCGGTGACCCAGTACTTC.

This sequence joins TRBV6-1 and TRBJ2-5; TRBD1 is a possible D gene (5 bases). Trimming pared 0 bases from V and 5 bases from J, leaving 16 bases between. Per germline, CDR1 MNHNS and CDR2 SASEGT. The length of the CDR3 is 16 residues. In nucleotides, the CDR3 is TGTGCCAGCAGTGAAGCGCCGCAGACAGTCCGGGAGACCCAGTACTTC. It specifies CASSEAPQTVRETQYF.

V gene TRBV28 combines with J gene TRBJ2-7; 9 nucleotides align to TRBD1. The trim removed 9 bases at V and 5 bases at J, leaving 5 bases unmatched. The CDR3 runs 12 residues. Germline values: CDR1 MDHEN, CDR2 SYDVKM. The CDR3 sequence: CASWDRENEQYF. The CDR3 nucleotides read TGTGCCAGTTGGGACAGGGAGAACGAGCAGTACTTC.

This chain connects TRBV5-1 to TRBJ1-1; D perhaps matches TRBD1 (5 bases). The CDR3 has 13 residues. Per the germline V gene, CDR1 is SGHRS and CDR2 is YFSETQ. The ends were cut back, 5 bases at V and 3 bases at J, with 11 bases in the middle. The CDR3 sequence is CASSAGRYTEAFF. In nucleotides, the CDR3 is TGCGCCAGCAGTGCGGGGCGATACACTGAAGCTTTCTTT.

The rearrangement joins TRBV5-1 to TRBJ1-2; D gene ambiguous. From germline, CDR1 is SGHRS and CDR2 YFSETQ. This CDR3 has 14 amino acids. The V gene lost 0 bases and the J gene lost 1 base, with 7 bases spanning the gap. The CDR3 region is CASSLEDSNYGYTF. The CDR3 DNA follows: TGCGCCAGCAGCTTGGAAGATAGTAACTATGGCTACACCTTC.

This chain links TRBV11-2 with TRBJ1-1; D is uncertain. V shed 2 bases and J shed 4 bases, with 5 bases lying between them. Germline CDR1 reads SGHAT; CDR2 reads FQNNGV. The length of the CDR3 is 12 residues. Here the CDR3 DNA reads TGTGCCAGCAGCTTACAGGTCACTGAAGCTTTCTTT. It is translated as CASSLQVTEAFF.

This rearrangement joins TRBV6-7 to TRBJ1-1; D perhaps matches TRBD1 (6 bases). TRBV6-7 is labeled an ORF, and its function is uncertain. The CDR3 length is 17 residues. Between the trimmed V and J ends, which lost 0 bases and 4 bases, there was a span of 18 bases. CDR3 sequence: CASSYSDGQGGGTEAFF. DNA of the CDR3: TGTGCCAGCAGTTACTCGGACGGGCAGGGAGGGGGCACTGAAGCTTTCTTT.

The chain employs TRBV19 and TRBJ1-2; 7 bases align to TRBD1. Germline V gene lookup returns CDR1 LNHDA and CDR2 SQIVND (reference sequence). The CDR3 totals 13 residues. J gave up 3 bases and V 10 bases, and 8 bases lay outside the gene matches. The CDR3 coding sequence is TGTGCCACTGAGGGACAGACCCACTATGGCTACACCTTC. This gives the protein CATEGQTHYGYTF. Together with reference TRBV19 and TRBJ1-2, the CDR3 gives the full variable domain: DGGITQSPKYLFRKEGQNVTLSCEQNLNHDAMYWYRQDPGQGLRLIYYSQIVNDFQKGDIAEGYSVSREKKESFPLTVTSAQKNPTAFYLCATEGQTHYGYTFGSGTRLTVV.

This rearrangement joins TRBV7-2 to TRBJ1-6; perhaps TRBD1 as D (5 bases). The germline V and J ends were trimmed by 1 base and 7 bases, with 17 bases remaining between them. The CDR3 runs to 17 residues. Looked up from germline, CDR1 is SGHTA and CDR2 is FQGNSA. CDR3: CASSLGWGPTRNSPLHF. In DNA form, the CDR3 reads TGTGCCAGCAGCTTAGGTTGGGGACCGACTAGGAATTCACCCCTCCACTTT.

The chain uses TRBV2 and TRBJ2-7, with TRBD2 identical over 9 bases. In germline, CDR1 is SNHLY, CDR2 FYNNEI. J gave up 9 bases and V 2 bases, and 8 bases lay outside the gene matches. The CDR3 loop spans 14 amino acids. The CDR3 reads CASSESQLAGVQYF. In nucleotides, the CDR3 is TGTGCCAGCAGTGAATCACAACTAGCGGGTGTGCAGTACTTC.

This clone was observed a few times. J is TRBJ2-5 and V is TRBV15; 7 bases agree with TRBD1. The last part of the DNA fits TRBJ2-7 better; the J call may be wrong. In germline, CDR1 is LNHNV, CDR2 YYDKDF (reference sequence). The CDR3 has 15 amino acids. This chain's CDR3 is CATSRDEGALYEQYF. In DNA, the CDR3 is TGTGCCACCAGCAGAGATGAGGGGGCCCTCTACGAGCAGTACTTC.

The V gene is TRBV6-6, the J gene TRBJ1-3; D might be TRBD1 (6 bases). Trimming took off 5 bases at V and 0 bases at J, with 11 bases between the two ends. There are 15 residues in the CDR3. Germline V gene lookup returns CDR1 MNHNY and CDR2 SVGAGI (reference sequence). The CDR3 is CASSPGGGSGNTIYF. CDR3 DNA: TGTGCCAGCAGTCCGGGAGGGGGCTCTGGAAACACCATATATTTT.